These 13 T cell receptor beta chains were all obtained from the same sample, sequenced in a study of cytomegalovirus exposure and HLA in healthy donors. Use of 60 Vbeta and 13 Jbeta primers characterized the PCR. Produced via immunoSEQ multiplex PCR; TCRdb's table is partial and in-frame only. The table includes around 120,000 clones, 65% to 75% detected once. Source material: PBMCs. These receptors came from a man in his forties in good health and CMV-seropositive.

This rearrangement joins TRBV14 to TRBJ1-1; D may be TRBD1 (5 bases). The V gene lost 0 bases and the J gene lost 11 bases, with 13 bases spanning the gap. The CDR3 loop spans 13 amino acids. Germline CDR1 and CDR2: SGHDN and FVKESK. CDR3 nucleotides: TGTGCCAGCAGCCAAGATCGGCAGGGTTGGGCTTTCTTT. This translates into CASSQDRQGWAFF.

The gene calls are TRBV11-2 and TRBJ2-1; TRBD2 aligns across 7 bases. With 5 bases clipped from V and 7 bases from J, the junction kept 11 bases outside the gene matches. Germline CDR1 SGHAT, CDR2 FQNNGV. The CDR3 covers 15 residues. The CDR3 sequence: CASSVRDYGTNEQFF. The CDR3 DNA reads as TGTGCCAGCAGCGTCCGGGACTACGGTACGAATGAGCAGTTCTTC.

The rearrangement links TRBV19 to TRBJ2-7, with a weak D call TRBD2 (5 bases). V gave up 10 bases and J gave up 0 bases, with 16 bases separating them. Germline CDR1 is LNHDA and CDR2 is SQIVND (reference sequence). This CDR3 is 14 amino acids long. CDR3 in amino acids: CATDDGKNSYEQYF. CDR3 coding DNA: TGTGCCACCGACGACGGGAAAAACTCCTACGAGCAGTACTTC.

V is TRBV27 and J is TRBJ2-7; D perhaps matches TRBD2 (6 bases). V was cut by 6 bases and J by 4 bases, with 16 bases left in between. The V gene's germline CDR1 is MNHEY and CDR2 SMNVEV (reference sequence). This CDR3 region has 14 residues. In nucleotides, the CDR3 is TGTGCCAGCAGCAACCGGGAGTTTTGGTACGAGCAGTACTTC. Amino acids: CASSNREFWYEQYF.

The chain recombines TRBV18 with TRBJ1-3; D unclear. The V end was cut by 2 bases, the J end by 4 bases, with 15 bases between. This CDR3 has 16 amino acids. Germline CDR1 is KGHSH and CDR2 is LQKENI. CDR3 nucleotides: TGTGCCAGCTCACCAAGTTCGGCAGGCACGGGAAACACCATATATTTT. Amino acids: CASSPSSAGTGNTIYF. The entire variable domain, with the rest obtained from reference TRBV18 and TRBJ1-3, is as follows: NAGVMQNPRHLVRRRGQEARLRCSPMKGHSHVYWYRQLPEEGLKFMVYLQKENIIDESGMPKERFSAEFPKEGPSILRIQQVVRGDSAAYFCASSPSSAGTGNTIYFGEGSWLTVV.

The chain carries TRBV5-4 and TRBJ2-3; 10 bases are shared with TRBD1. The CDR3 has 14 amino acids. V was pared by 3 bases and J by 6 bases, with 4 bases of the junction left unmatched. CDR1 is SGHNT and CDR2 is YYREEE in the germline V gene (reference sequence). As DNA, the CDR3 is TGTGCCAGCAGCTCTCAGGGACAGGGGGATACGCAGTATTTT. This codes for CASSSQGQGDTQYF.

J is TRBJ2-2 and V is TRBV5-1; perhaps TRBD2 as D (5 bases). This CDR3 spans 13 amino acids. V was pared by 4 bases and J by 6 bases, with 10 bases between. Germline-derived CDR1 and CDR2 are SGHRS and YFSETQ. As DNA, the CDR3 is TGCGCCAGCAGCGCCCAGGAGGCCGGGGAGCTGTTTTTT. This gives the protein CASSAQEAGELFF.

The rearrangement uses TRBV5-1 and TRBJ2-7; maybe TRBD2 (6 bases). The CDR3 spans 15 residues. Trimming removed 0 bases at V and 0 bases at J, with 10 bases between. CDR1 is SGHRS, CDR2 YFSETQ, per germline. In nucleotides, the CDR3 is TGCGCCAGCAGCTTGGATGTAGCGGTCTCCTACGAGCAGTACTTC. It specifies CASSLDVAVSYEQYF.

The chain has TRBV4-2 and TRBJ2-1; unclear D gene. The V end was cut by 0 bases, the J end by 1 base, with 7 bases between. CDR1 and CDR2 from the germline V gene are LGHNA and YNFKEQ. This CDR3 spans 15 amino acids. CDR3 amino acids: CASSQEFGSYNEQFF. The CDR3 DNA sequence: TGTGCCAGCAGCCAAGAGTTCGGGTCCTACAATGAGCAGTTCTTC.

The V call is TRBV30, the J call TRBJ2-7; tentative D call: TRBD2 (6 bases). V was pared by 2 bases and J by 0 bases, with 11 bases between. From germline, CDR1 is GTSNPN and CDR2 SVGIG (reference sequence). This CDR3 comprises 14 residues. CDR3 sequence: CAWSYTRDSYEQYF. The CDR3 DNA sequence: TGTGCCTGGAGTTATACGCGGGACTCCTACGAGCAGTACTTC.

This clone was seen only a few times. This sequence joins TRBV6-1 and TRBJ1-5; 8 bases line up with TRBD1. This CDR3 contains 14 residues. V lost 1 base and J lost 7; bases outside the gene matches: 3. Germline V gene data show CDR1 as MNHNS and CDR2 as SASEGT. DNA of the CDR3: TGTGCCAGCAGTGAAGGGCAGGGGGCACAGCCCCAGCATTTT. The encoded protein is CASSEGQGAQPQHF.

The chain combines TRBV5-1 with TRBJ1-4; 9 bases line up with TRBD1. In germline, CDR1 is SGHRS, CDR2 YFSETQ. V shed 8 bases, J shed 1 base, and the junction held 9 bases outside the gene matches. CDR3 length: 16 amino acids. CDR3 in DNA: TGCGCCAGTGCCCTCGGGACAGGGATAACTAATGAAAAACTGTTTTTT. It translates to CASALGTGITNEKLFF.

Only a few counts were recorded for this clone. The rearrangement links TRBV15 to TRBJ2-1; the match to TRBD2 covers 7 bases. CDR1 is LNHNV and CDR2 is YYDKDF in the germline V gene (reference sequence). Trimming at V came to 1 base and at J to 8 bases, leaving 5 bases not matched to a gene. The CDR3 runs 14 residues. The DNA of the CDR3 is TGTGCCACCAGCAGAGTGTCTAGCGGTGATGAGCAGTTCTTC. Its translation is CATSRVSSGDEQFF.